These 8 T cell receptor beta chains originate from one sample sequenced in a study of early T cells in non-severe SARS-CoV-2 infection. Using its own MiXCR run on the 5' RACE reads, TCRdb lists one record per CDR3 protein. The table records 28,000 or so distinct CDR3 sequences, 3.9% of them present only once. The sequencing input was whole blood. These receptors were taken from an adult who was a healthcare worker with PCR-confirmed SARS-CoV-2 infection or an uninfected control (not recorded which).

The rearrangement links TRBV29-1 to TRBJ2-3; D gene ambiguous. Trimming took 8 bases from V and 2 from J, leaving 5 bases between them. CDR3 size: 10 residues. Germline V CDR1 and CDR2: SQVTM, ANQGSEA. The CDR3 spells CSLLTDTQYF. In nucleotides, the CDR3 is TGCAGCCTGCTCACAGATACGCAGTATTTT.

This clonotype came up many times. The gene calls are TRBV7-9 and TRBJ1-5; D call uncertain. Between the trimmed V and J ends, which lost 6 bases and 4 bases, there was a span of 7 bases. The CDR3 extends over 12 amino acids. Germline CDR1 is SEHNR and CDR2 is FQNEAQ (reference sequence). CDR3 amino acids: CASRRENQPQHF. The DNA for the CDR3 is TGTGCCAGCAGACGAGAAAATCAGCCCCAGCATTTT.

This clonotype was counted ten times or more. The V gene is TRBV10-3, the J gene TRBJ1-2, with D perhaps matching TRBD1 (5 bases). Germline loops: CDR1 ENHRY, CDR2 SYGVKD. This CDR3 is 14 amino acids long. Trimming cost V 6 bases and J 6 bases, with 17 bases left between them. CDR3 sequence (DNA): TGTGCCATCAGCCTTTTGGAGGGGCGCGATGGCTACACCTTC. It translates to CAISLLEGRDGYTF.

This clonotype was counted many times. The chain couples TRBV6-5 to TRBJ2-7; D gene unclear. The CDR3 spans 14 residues. Germline CDR1 is MNHEY and CDR2 is SVGAGI. Trimming removed 6 bases at V and 2 bases at J, with 14 bases between. CDR3 coding DNA: TGTGCCAGCAGAACCATTGAAAGAACCTACGAGCAGTACTTC. It translates to CASRTIERTYEQYF.

A word on this clonotype: Since a much larger clone is just one base distant, this may be a read error. J is TRBJ1-1 and V is TRBV4-3; TRBD1 agrees at 8 bases. CDR1 and CDR2 (germline): LGHNA, YSLEER. CDR3 size: 14 residues. CDR3 sequence reads: CASSQEQGGTEASF. CDR3 in DNA: TGCGCCAGCAGCCAAGAACAGGGGGGCACTGAAGCTTCCTTT.

This clonotype has ten or more counts. This rearrangement joins TRBV4-2 to TRBJ2-5, with 12 bases matching TRBD2. Germline loops: CDR1 LGHNA, CDR2 YNFKEQ. The CDR3 runs 16 residues. Trimming cost V 4 bases and J 3 bases; bases outside gene matches: 6. The CDR3: CASSPWWTSGEETQYF. The CDR3 nucleotides are TGTGCCAGCAGCCCTTGGTGGACTAGCGGGGAAGAGACCCAGTACTTC.

This clonotype was picked up many times. The chain joins TRBV29-1 to TRBJ2-3, with a tentative D call TRBD2 (6 bases). CDR3 length: 16 residues. V was cut by 0 bases and J by 2 bases, with 15 bases left in between. The V gene's germline CDR1 is SQVTM and CDR2 ANQGSEA. As DNA, the CDR3 is TGCAGCGTTGAAGATCTTGAGCGGGCTTCCACAGATACGCAGTATTTT. Translated, it gives CSVEDLERASTDTQYF.

At least ten counts were recorded for this clonotype. The V gene is TRBV27, the J gene TRBJ2-1; 8 bases are a match to TRBD2. The length of the CDR3 is 12 residues. Germline loops: CDR1 MNHEY, CDR2 SMNVEV (reference sequence). J was trimmed by 9 bases and V by 5 bases; bases with no gene match: 3. The CDR3 spells CASSSGGIEQFF. DNA for the CDR3: TGTGCCAGCAGTAGCGGGGGCATTGAGCAGTTCTTC.